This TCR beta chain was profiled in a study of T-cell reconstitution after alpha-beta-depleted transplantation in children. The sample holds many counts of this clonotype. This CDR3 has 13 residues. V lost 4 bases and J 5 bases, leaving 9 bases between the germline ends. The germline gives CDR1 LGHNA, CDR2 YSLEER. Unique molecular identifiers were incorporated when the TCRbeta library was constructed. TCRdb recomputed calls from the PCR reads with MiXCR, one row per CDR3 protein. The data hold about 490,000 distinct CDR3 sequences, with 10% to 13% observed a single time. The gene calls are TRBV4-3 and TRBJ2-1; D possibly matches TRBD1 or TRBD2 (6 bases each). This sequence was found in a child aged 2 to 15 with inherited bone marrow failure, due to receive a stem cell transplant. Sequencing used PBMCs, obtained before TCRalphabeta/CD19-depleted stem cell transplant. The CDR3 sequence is CASSPRGDNEQFF. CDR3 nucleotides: TGCGCCAGCAGCCCGAGGGGGGACAATGAGCAGTTCTTC.